Listed below are T cell receptor beta chains from one sample, sequenced in a study of T cell changes during pregnancy in multiple sclerosis. Measured with immunoSEQ multiplex PCR; TCRdb has only the in-frame clones, and not every one. The sample gives about 55,000 clones, approximately 94% of which show up once; about 3.2% is in the top ten. The material sequenced was CD8+ T cells from peripheral blood mononuclear cells, taken in the third trimester of pregnancy. These receptors were collected from a female donor with multiple sclerosis, enrolled in a pregnancy study. CDR3s include the opening cysteine and the closing phenylalanine or tryptophan. A D gene is named only where the DNA matches it firmly. Clone size is stated in some rows and not others, as once, few, many or a class when expanded.

clone size | J gene | D gene | V gene | CDR3 DNA | CDR3 protein
. | TRBJ2-4 | . | TRBV5-6 | TGTGCCAGCAGCTTTCCCGGGACAACAAACATTCAGTACTTC | CASSFPGTTNIQYF
. | TRBJ2-7 | TRBD2 | TRBV2 | TGTGCCAGCAGTGACCAAGCGGGGCCCGTGGTATACGAGCAGTACTTC | CASSDQAGPVVYEQYF
. | TRBJ2-7 | . | TRBV27 | TGTGCCAGCAGTTTGCTGTTGGCCTCAGGAAAGTCTCCCTACGAGCAGTACTTC | CASSLLLASGKSPYEQYF
. | TRBJ2-3 | . | TRBV25-1 | TGTGCCAGCAGTGATAGGCTAGTAACAGATACGCAGTATTTT | CASSDRLVTDTQYF
medium-sized | TRBJ1-2 | TRBD1 | TRBV5-4 | TGTGCCAGCAGCCCACAGACAGGGGCGATCTATGGCTACACCTTC | CASSPQTGAIYGYTF
. | TRBJ2-7 | . | TRBV7-2 | TGTGCCAGCAGCTTAGGTGGACACTACGAGCAGTACTTC | CASSLGGHYEQYF
. | TRBJ2-7 | . | TRBV6-1 | TGTGCCAGCAGTGCGGCAGGCCTCTCCTACGAGCAGTACTTC | CASSAAGLSYEQYF
. | TRBJ2-7 | TRBD1 | TRBV29-1 | TGCAGCGCAGGACAGGGAGGCTACGAGCAGTACTTC | CSAGQGGYEQYF
. | TRBJ2-7 | TRBD2 | TRBV7-2 | TGTGCCAGCAGCTTTCGGACTAGCGTGTCTCACGAGCAGTACTTC | CASSFRTSVSHEQYF
. | TRBJ1-1 | . | TRBV5-6 | TGTGCCAGCAGCCGAGGCGGTTGGGGGGGATCGGGAATGAACACTGAAGCTTTCTTT | CASSRGGWGGSGMNTEAFF
once | TRBJ2-5 | TRBD2 | TRBV5-5 | TGTGCCAGCAGCCCACCGGGACTAGCGGGGGGTTCGGCCCAGTACTTC | CASSPPGLAGGSAQYF
. | TRBJ1-3 | . | TRBV5-1 | TGCGCCAGCAGCTTGTATACAGACTCTGGAAACACCATATATTTT | CASSLYTDSGNTIYF
. | TRBJ2-3 | TRBD2 | TRBV5-6 | TGTGCCAGCAGCTTGGTTTTGTCTAGCGGGGGGAGCACAGATACGCAGTATTTT | CASSLVLSSGGSTDTQYF
once | TRBJ2-1 | TRBD2 | TRBV9 | TGTGCCAGCAGCTTTAGCGGGAGGGCCTACAATGAGCAGTTCTTC | CASSFSGRAYNEQFF
once | TRBJ2-7 | TRBD1 | TRBV7-8 | TGTGCCAGCAGCCCTTCCGGGACAGGGGACCACGAGCAGTACTTC | CASSPSGTGDHEQYF
few | TRBJ2-7 | . | TRBV4-3 | TGCGCCAGCAGCCAAGAAAGAACCGGGAGCTACGAGCAGTACTTC | CASSQERTGSYEQYF
. | TRBJ2-1 | . | TRBV2 | TGTGCCAGCATTGAAAGTCGGGATGAGCAGTTCTTC | CASIESRDEQFF
. | TRBJ1-1 | . | TRBV4-3 | TGCGCCAGCAGCCAAGAAAGAACCAGAGGTGAAGCTTTCTTT | CASSQERTRGEAFF
. | TRBJ1-1 | . | TRBV10-3 | TGTGCCATCAGTGAGTCCAGCACTGAAGCTTTCTTT | CAISESSTEAFF